The T cell receptor (beta chain) under discussion was sequenced for a study of cytomegalovirus exposure and HLA in healthy donors. Method: immunoSEQ multiplex PCR; TCRdb's copy keeps in-frame clones and lacks some. The top ten hold approximately 3% of the sample, which has 70,000 to 80,000 clones, around 94% seen once. This CDR3 is built from 16 residues. The V gene's germline CDR1 is LNHNV and CDR2 YYDKDF (reference sequence). V lost 1 base, J lost 7 bases, and 16 bases lay in between. The sequenced material came from PBMCs. V usage is TRBV15 and J usage is TRBJ2-2; the D gene is possibly TRBD1 (5 bases). This TCR was sampled from a woman younger than 30 in good health and CMV-seropositive. The CDR3 nucleotides are TGTGCCACCAGCAGAGCAACCGGCAGGGTTGACGGGGAGCTGTTTTTT. It specifies CATSRATGRVDGELFF.